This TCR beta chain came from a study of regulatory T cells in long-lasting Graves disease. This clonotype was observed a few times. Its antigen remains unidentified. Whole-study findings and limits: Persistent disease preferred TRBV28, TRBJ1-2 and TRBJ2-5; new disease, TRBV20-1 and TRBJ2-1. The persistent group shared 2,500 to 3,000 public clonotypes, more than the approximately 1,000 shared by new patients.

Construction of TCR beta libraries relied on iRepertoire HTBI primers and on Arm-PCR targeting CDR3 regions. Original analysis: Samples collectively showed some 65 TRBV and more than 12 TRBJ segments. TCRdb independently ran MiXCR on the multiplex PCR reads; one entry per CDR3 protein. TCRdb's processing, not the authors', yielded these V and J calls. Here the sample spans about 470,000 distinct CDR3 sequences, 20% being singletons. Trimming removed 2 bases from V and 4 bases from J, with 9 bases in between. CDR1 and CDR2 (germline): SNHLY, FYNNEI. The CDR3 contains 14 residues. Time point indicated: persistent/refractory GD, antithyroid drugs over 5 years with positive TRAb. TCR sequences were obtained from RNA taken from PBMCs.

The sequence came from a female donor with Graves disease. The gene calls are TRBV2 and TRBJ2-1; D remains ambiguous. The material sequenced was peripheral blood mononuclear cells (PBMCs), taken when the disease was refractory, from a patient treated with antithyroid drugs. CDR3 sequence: CASSERVQYNEQFF. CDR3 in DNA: TGTGCCAGCAGTGAACGGGTCCAGTACAATGAGCAGTTCTTC.